The present entry profiles one T cell receptor (beta chain) with its context. The V end was cut by 4 bases, the J end by 0 bases, with 6 bases between. There are 13 residues in the CDR3. The data were taken from a study of blood T cell repertoires in COVID-19. Categorization into cohorts depended on clinical history that participants reported. Source study methods: Estimates of nucleated cell counts were drawn from the amplification of reference gene primers. Method: immunoSEQ multiplex PCR; TCRdb's copy keeps in-frame clones and lacks some. The V and J calls and clone size were taken over from that table, and D and trimming were inferred from the DNA. The sample holds about 300,000 clones; roughly 89% are singletons and the top ten take 4% to 5.5%.

This chain uses TRBV12-3 or TRBV12-4 with TRBJ1-2; D is unresolved. The sequence was collected from a woman between 18 and 29 years old with acute COVID-19. The sequenced sample was PBMCs or T cells enriched from blood (not recorded which). This CDR3 reads CASSSGSNYGYTF. The CDR3 bases are TGTGCCAGCAGTTCAGGATCTAACTATGGCTACACCTTC.